Following are 2 T cell receptor beta chains from one sample sequenced in a study of cytomegalovirus exposure and HLA in healthy donors. PCR employed 60 Vbeta and 13 Jbeta primers. This table comes from immunoSEQ multiplex PCR, and its TCRdb copy is limited to in-frame clones, with some not included. The sample lists around 130,000 clones, approximately 72% occurring once. Sequenced: PBMCs. The receptors stem from a woman aged 55-70 years in good health and CMV-seronegative.

The chain is built from TRBV9 and TRBJ2-7, with 12 bases fitting TRBD2. The CDR3 has 15 amino acids. The trim removed 2 bases at V and 2 bases at J, leaving 2 bases unmatched. The germline gives CDR1 SGDLS, CDR2 YYNGEE. This chain's CDR3 is CASSVSSGGAYEQYF. CDR3 bases: TGTGCCAGCAGCGTCTCTAGCGGGGGGGCCTACGAGCAGTACTTC.

This rearrangement joins TRBV9 to TRBJ2-7; D uncertain. Germline V lookup: CDR1 SGDLS, CDR2 YYNGEE. This CDR3 region has 14 residues. Between the trimmed V and J ends, which lost 2 bases and 0 bases, there was a span of 9 bases. DNA of the CDR3: TGTGCCAGCAGCGTCGACTTAGTCTCCTACGAGCAGTACTTC. Amino acids: CASSVDLVSYEQYF.